The 4 T cell receptor beta chains listed next were all sequenced from one sample in a study of CD8 T cells in Susac syndrome. When the RNA was reverse transcribed, random hexamers were used with an input of roughly 0.45 to 1 ug. One entry per CDR3 protein results from TCRdb running MiXCR on the immunoSEQ multiplex PCR reads. The sample includes about 210,000 distinct CDR3 sequences, about 95% seen only once; the top ten take 0.15% to 0.2%. Sequencing was carried out using CD4+ T cells from PBMCs. These receptors originate from a human donor with Susac syndrome.

V and J are TRBV20-1 and TRBJ2-1; 9 nucleotides line up with TRBD2. The V and J ends lost 5 bases and 9 bases, in that order; junction bases with no gene match: 14. CDR1 is DFQATT and CDR2 is SNEGSKA in the germline V gene (reference sequence). The CDR3 totals 15 residues. The CDR3 here is CSAELGSGGSGEQFF. The CDR3 coding sequence is TGCAGTGCTGAGCTCGGGAGCGGGGGGTCCGGTGAGCAGTTCTTC.

The CDR3 DNA reads TGTGCCAGCAGTGGGTACAGGAAAAACATTCAGTACTTC. This translates into CASSGYRKNIQYF. V and J are TRBV12-3 or TRBV12-4 and TRBJ2-4; TRBD1 is a possible D gene (5 bases). This CDR3 spans 13 amino acids. Trimming shortened V by 5 bases and J by 4 bases, and 9 bases separated the two germline ends.

In DNA form, the CDR3 reads TGTGCCAGCAGCCGCTACCGGGACAGGGGTGACGAGCAGTACTTC. Amino acid sequence: CASSRYRDRGDEQYF. V usage is TRBV3-1 and J usage is TRBJ2-7; TRBD1 matches at 10 bases. The CDR3 is made up of 15 amino acids. In germline, CDR1 is LGHDT, CDR2 YNNKEL (reference sequence). The junction had 8 bases not matched to a gene; V was cut back by 4 bases and J by 5 bases.

This chain links TRBV2 with TRBJ2-7; D may correspond to TRBD1 or TRBD2 (7 bases each). Germline CDR1 is SNHLY and CDR2 is FYNNEI. Trimming took off 8 bases at V and 3 bases at J, with 14 bases between the two ends. This CDR3 has 13 amino acids. CDR3 residues: CASGEGAYYEQYF. Written as DNA, the CDR3 is TGTGCCAGCGGGGAGGGGGCATACTACGAGCAGTACTTC.